The 24 T cell receptor beta chains below come from one sample, sequenced in a study of shared clonotypes between healthy human individuals. Data came from immunoSEQ multiplex PCR; TCRdb stores just in-frame clones and leaves some out. The table lists 2 million to 2.5 million clones, 80% to 95% of them singletons. The sequencing sample was made of naive CD4+ T cells from PBMCs. This sample's subset: CD45RA+ positively selected. The receptors here all came from a young man in good health. Some clones in this sample may be carry-over from other donors' samples.

The chain recombines TRBV5-1 with TRBJ1-2; 7 bases align to TRBD1. V lost 0 bases and J lost 2; bases outside the gene matches: 7. The germline CDR1 and CDR2 sequences are SGHRS and YFSETQ. The CDR3 totals 16 residues. DNA of the CDR3: TGCGCCAGCAGCTTGGGTGGGACAGCTGGAAACTATGGCTACACCTTC. As protein: CASSLGGTAGNYGYTF.

CDR3 DNA: TGTGCCAGCAGTGATTCGAGTCTACGGTCTGGTAAAGGCTACACCTTC. Translated, it gives CASSDSSLRSGKGYTF. The chain employs TRBV6-1 and TRBJ1-2; D call uncertain. The V gene lost 3 bases and the J gene lost 8 bases, with 22 bases spanning the gap. The CDR3 totals 16 residues. The germline V gene has CDR1 MNHNS and CDR2 SASEGT.

The chain links TRBV28 to TRBJ1-2; possibly TRBD1 for D (5 bases). The CDR3 is 15 residues long. Germline lookup yields CDR1 MDHEN and CDR2 SYDVKM. V lost 3 bases and J 3 bases, leaving 14 bases between the germline ends. The CDR3 spells CASSFGGVTYYGYTF. The CDR3 DNA follows: TGTGCCAGCAGTTTCGGGGGGGTTACGTACTATGGCTACACCTTC.

The gene calls are TRBV9 and TRBJ2-1; D is unresolved. This CDR3 contains 14 residues. Germline lookup yields CDR1 SGDLS and CDR2 YYNGEE. V lost 3 bases, J lost 2 bases, and 9 bases lay in between. The DNA of the CDR3 is TGTGCCAGCAGCGAAGACCACGCCTACAATGAGCAGTTCTTC. Protein product: CASSEDHAYNEQFF.

The V gene is TRBV5-1, the J gene TRBJ2-7; 9 nucleotides align to TRBD1. The CDR3 sequence is 14 residues long. V shed 4 bases, J shed 6 bases, and the junction held 8 bases outside the gene matches. Germline lookup yields CDR1 SGHRS and CDR2 YFSETQ. CDR3 sequence (DNA): TGCGCCAGCAGCCAGGGACAGGGCGCCGGCGAGCAGTACTTC. As protein: CASSQGQGAGEQYF.

V and J are TRBV19 and TRBJ2-6, with D perhaps matching TRBD1 or TRBD2 (6 bases each). The V gene lost 10 bases and the J gene lost 0 bases, with 16 bases spanning the gap. Germline loops: CDR1 LNHDA, CDR2 SQIVND (reference sequence). The length of the CDR3 is 16 residues. CDR3 amino acids: CATRGVINSGANVLTF. As DNA, the CDR3 is TGTGCCACGAGGGGGGTCATTAACTCTGGGGCCAACGTCCTGACTTTC.

V is TRBV6-1 and J is TRBJ2-7; weak D call: TRBD1 (5 bases). The CDR3 has 14 residues. Germline values: CDR1 MNHNS, CDR2 SASEGT. The V end lost 2 bases, the J end lost 2 bases, and 10 bases lay between the germline ends. The CDR3 DNA is TGTGCCAGCAGTGAACAGGGCGGCACCTACGAGCAGTACTTC. Protein product: CASSEQGGTYEQYF.

The chain carries TRBV5-6 and TRBJ1-2; D unclear. This CDR3 is built from 15 residues. Trimming took off 2 bases at V and 2 bases at J, with 13 bases between the two ends. Germline V gene data show CDR1 as SGHDT and CDR2 as YYEEEE. The CDR3 nucleotides are TGTGCCAGCAGCTTCTTTCCGGCGGGGAACTATGGCTACACCTTC. Protein product: CASSFFPAGNYGYTF.

The V gene is TRBV5-1, the J gene TRBJ2-5; D possibly corresponds to TRBD2 (6 bases). V lost 3 bases to trimming and J lost 5 bases, with 17 bases between them. The CDR3 is made up of 15 amino acids. Germline V CDR1 and CDR2: SGHRS, YFSETQ. The CDR3 DNA sequence: TGCGCCAGCAGCTGGCGGCCGCGGGGAGAGGAGACCCAGTACTTC. It encodes CASSWRPRGEETQYF.

As for this clone: This CDR3 is also generated by other DNA sequences in the sample. V gene TRBV5-1 combines with J gene TRBJ2-7, with 9 bases that match TRBD2. Germline trimming cut 0 bases from V and 2 bases from J; bases unmatched to any gene: 3. Looked up from germline, CDR1 is SGHRS and CDR2 is YFSETQ. The CDR3 loop spans 15 amino acids. CDR3 sequence reads: CASSLVTSGAYEQYF. The CDR3 bases are TGCGCCAGCAGCTTGGTGACTAGCGGTGCCTACGAGCAGTACTTC.

On this clone itself: The identical CDR3 is also encoded by other nucleotide sequences in the sample. The chain links TRBV14 to TRBJ2-1, with no clear D. V gave up 0 bases and J gave up 7 bases, with 7 bases separating them. Germline loops: CDR1 SGHDN, CDR2 FVKESK. This CDR3 has 13 amino acids. CDR3 DNA: TGTGCCAGCAGCCAAGACAGGTCAAATGAGCAGTTCTTC. Translating it yields CASSQDRSNEQFF.

The chain has TRBV30 and TRBJ1-5, with a tentative D call TRBD1 (6 bases). V lost 2 bases and J 5 bases, leaving 13 bases between the germline ends. The CDR3 is 14 amino acids. The germline gives CDR1 GTSNPN, CDR2 SVGIG (reference sequence). The CDR3 spells CAWSTIRGDQPQHF. The CDR3 nucleotides read TGTGCCTGGAGTACCATAAGGGGGGATCAGCCCCAGCATTTT.

The rearrangement links TRBV28 to TRBJ2-7; unclear D gene. In germline, CDR1 is MDHEN, CDR2 SYDVKM. This CDR3 has 15 amino acids. Trimming took 5 bases from V and 3 from J, leaving 17 bases between them. The DNA for the CDR3 is TGTGCCAGCAGTCCGGATCAGGCGCCCCACTACGAGCAGTACTTC. It specifies CASSPDQAPHYEQYF.

Worth noting for this clone: This same CDR3 is encoded by further DNA sequences in the sample. This chain joins TRBV6-5 and TRBJ1-5; no reliable D call. In germline, CDR1 is MNHEY, CDR2 SVGAGI. The CDR3 extends over 13 amino acids. Trimming took 8 bases from V and 0 from J, leaving 8 bases between them. The CDR3 DNA reads TGTGCCAGCTCTCCCTATAGCAATCAGCCCCAGCATTTT. Protein sequence: CASSPYSNQPQHF.

In its sample, this clone was seen once. V is TRBV10-3 and J is TRBJ2-2; 11 bases are a match to TRBD2. CDR1 is ENHRY and CDR2 is SYGVKD in the germline V gene. The CDR3 is 17 amino acids. The junction had 4 bases not matched to a gene; V was cut back by 4 bases and J by 0 bases. Here the CDR3 DNA reads TGTGCCATCAGTGTCCTAGCGGGAGGTCCGAACACCGGGGAGCTGTTTTTT. This translates into CAISVLAGGPNTGELFF.

As for this clone: The same CDR3 is also encoded by other DNA sequences in this sample. The V call is TRBV5-1, the J call TRBJ1-1; D is possibly TRBD1 (5 bases). Germline V gives CDR1 SGHRS, CDR2 YFSETQ. V gave up 0 bases and J gave up 3 bases, with 9 bases separating them. The CDR3 covers 14 residues. The CDR3 DNA follows: TGCGCCAGCAGCTTGGTTGGGGGTGACACTGAAGCTTTCTTT. Its translation is CASSLVGGDTEAFF.

This clone was seen a few times. V gene TRBV28 combines with J gene TRBJ2-1; D gene uncertain. The CDR3 has 13 residues. The germline V gene encodes CDR1 MDHEN and CDR2 SYDVKM. The ends were cut back, 2 bases at V and 11 bases at J, with 13 bases in the middle. CDR3 sequence reads: CASSLGLTRQQFF. The CDR3 nucleotides are TGTGCCAGCAGTTTAGGCTTAACGAGACAGCAGTTCTTC.

The V call is TRBV4-1, the J call TRBJ2-7; the match to TRBD2 covers 13 bases. The CDR3 length is 20 residues. The junction had 15 bases not matched to a gene; V was cut back by 2 bases and J by 2 bases. Germline V CDR1 and CDR2: MGHRA, YSYEKL. The CDR3: CASSQKTSGRSSTFTYEQYF. In DNA, the CDR3 is TGCGCCAGCAGCCAAAAGACTAGCGGGAGGTCTTCGACCTTTACCTACGAGCAGTACTTC.

This chain joins TRBV4-2 and TRBJ1-3; D perhaps matches TRBD1 (5 bases). The CDR3 totals 15 residues. The V gene's germline CDR1 is LGHNA and CDR2 YNFKEQ. Trimming left V 2 bases short and J 0 bases short, with 8 bases between. The CDR3 coding sequence is TGTGCCAGCAGCCAATGGGGGGACTCTGGAAACACCATATATTTT. The encoded protein is CASSQWGDSGNTIYF.

A note on this clone: An end of the junction does not agree with germline; a read error may underlie this. V usage is TRBV6-6 and J usage is TRBJ2-7; no clear D gene. The germline V gene encodes CDR1 MNHNY and CDR2 SVGAGI (reference sequence). CDR3 length: 13 residues. CDR3 DNA: TGTGCCAGCAGACCCTATTCAGAATACGGGCAGTACTTC. Residues: CASRPYSEYGQYF.

The genes are TRBV30 and TRBJ1-1, with unresolved D. Trimming left V 3 bases short and J 0 bases short, with 8 bases between. The CDR3 has 13 amino acids. The germline V gene encodes CDR1 GTSNPN and CDR2 SVGIG (reference sequence). The CDR3 spells CAWSTYMNTEAFF. The DNA of the CDR3 is TGTGCCTGGAGCACTTACATGAACACTGAAGCTTTCTTT.

This chain links TRBV28 with TRBJ1-1; TRBD1 matches 8 bases. CDR1 MDHEN and CDR2 SYDVKM come from the germline V gene. This CDR3 has 15 amino acids. Germline trimming cut 6 bases from V and 4 bases from J; bases unmatched to any gene: 10. The CDR3 here is CASRGAGGAGTEAFF. The CDR3 DNA sequence: TGTGCCAGCAGAGGGGCAGGGGGCGCGGGCACTGAAGCTTTCTTT. The full variable domain, rest sourced from reference TRBV28 and TRBJ1-1, is DVKVTQSSRYLVKRTGEKVFLECVQDMDHENMFWYRQDPGLGLRLIYFSYDVKMKEKGDIPEGYSVSREKKERFSLILESASTNQTSMYLCASRGAGGAGTEAFFGQGTRLTVV.

This chain connects TRBV19 to TRBJ1-2; 7 bases are shared with TRBD1. CDR3 length: 15 residues. Germline CDR1 is LNHDA and CDR2 is SQIVND (reference sequence). The V and J ends lost 9 bases and 3 bases, in that order; junction bases with no gene match: 13. The CDR3 sequence is CASREQGRGDYGYTF. The CDR3 DNA sequence: TGTGCCAGCCGCGAACAGGGGCGCGGGGACTATGGCTACACCTTC.

This chain uses TRBV7-7 with TRBJ2-5; 8 positions match TRBD2. Germline CDR1 SSHAT, CDR2 FNYEAQ (reference sequence). The CDR3 runs 14 residues. J lost 5 bases, V lost 5 bases, and 7 bases had no gene match. The CDR3 sequence: CASSRSAGGETQYF. The CDR3 DNA follows: TGTGCCAGCAGCCGATCGGCGGGAGGTGAGACCCAGTACTTC. Variable domain in full (rest from reference TRBV7-7 and TRBJ2-5): GAGVSQSPRYKVTKRGQDVTLRCDPISSHATLYWYQQALGQGPEFLTYFNYEAQPDKSGLPSDRFSAERPEGSISTLTIQRTEQRDSAMYRCASSRSAGGETQYFGPGTRLLVL.